This TCR beta chain stems from a study of blood T cell repertoires in COVID-19. In the study overall: PBMCs, B-cell-depleted T cells, or T cells were the source of the cDNA or gDNA that made up the material.

Data came from immunoSEQ multiplex PCR; TCRdb stores just in-frame clones and leaves some out. Here the sample spans around 250,000 clones, approximately 90% being singletons. Adults between roughly 18 and 90 years of age took part from more than 20 US areas. Contact with a PCR-confirmed or clinician-diagnosed COVID-19 case occurred within 2 weeks of entry. The length of the CDR3 is 15 residues. CDR1 is MDHEN and CDR2 is SYDVKM in the germline V gene. Trimming removed 5 bases at V and 1 base at J, with 14 bases between. The sequence derives from a man aged 35-49 years who had been exposed to COVID-19. J is TRBJ1-2 and V is TRBV28, with D possibly TRBD1 on 6 matching bases. Sequences were obtained from PBMCs or T cells enriched from blood (not recorded which). The CDR3 loop is CASSTQGKGNYGYTF. CDR3 DNA: TGTGCCAGCAGTACTCAGGGGAAGGGTAACTATGGCTACACCTTC.